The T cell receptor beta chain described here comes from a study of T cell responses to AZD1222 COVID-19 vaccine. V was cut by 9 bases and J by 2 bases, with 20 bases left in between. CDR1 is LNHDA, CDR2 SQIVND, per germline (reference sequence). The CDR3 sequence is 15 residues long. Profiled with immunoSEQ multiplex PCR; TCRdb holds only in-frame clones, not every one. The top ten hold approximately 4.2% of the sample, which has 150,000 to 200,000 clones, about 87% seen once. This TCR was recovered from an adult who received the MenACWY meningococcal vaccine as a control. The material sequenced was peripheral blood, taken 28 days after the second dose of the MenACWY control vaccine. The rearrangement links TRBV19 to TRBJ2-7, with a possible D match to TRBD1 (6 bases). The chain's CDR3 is CASRQAATYTYEQYF. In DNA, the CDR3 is TGTGCCAGCCGACAGGCCGCTACTTATACCTACGAGCAGTACTTC.